This T cell receptor (beta chain) was retrieved from a study of shared clonotypes between healthy human individuals. Using immunoSEQ multiplex PCR, the repertoire was profiled, and TCRdb retains in-frame clones only, with some absent. The sample has roughly 1,500,000 clones; roughly 98.5% are singletons. CDR1 and CDR2 (germline): SGDLS, YYNGEE. V was pared by 0 bases and J by 3 bases, with 13 bases between. The CDR3 extends over 16 amino acids. V is TRBV9 and J is TRBJ2-1, with D perhaps TRBD2 (6 bases). This sequence was found in a man aged 30 to 45 in good health. The sample was naive CD4+ T cells sorted from blood. Subset indicated: CD45RA+ positively selected. The DNA for the CDR3 is TGTGCCAGCAGCGTAGCGGGAGCGTACTACTACAATGAGCAGTTCTTC. This gives the protein CASSVAGAYYYNEQFF.